The T cell receptor beta chain described here comes from a study of CD8 T cells in Susac syndrome. Study-wide background: Among the Susac syndrome patients who underwent sequencing, about 6 had clinically active disease, while about 8 of them were in remission. Patients with Susac syndrome had blood drawn and were at that point therapy-naive, on corticosteroids, or on intravenous immunoglobulin alone.

The germline V gene has CDR1 SNHLY and CDR2 FYNNEI. V was pared by 2 bases and J by 10 bases, with 12 bases between. CDR3 length: 13 residues. RNA, at roughly 0.5 to 1 ug, was reverse transcribed with random hexamers. Amplification of TCR beta CDR3 was carried out by immunoSEQ multiplex PCR, which covered 54 Vbeta and 13 Jbeta segments. Via MiXCR, TCRdb re-called the immunoSEQ multiplex PCR reads, giving one row per CDR3 protein. The sample contains under 200,000 distinct CDR3 sequences, 91% of which appear only once. The recently defined diagnostic criteria for definite or probable disease were met by the Susac syndrome patients.

Material: CD4+ T cells from PBMCs. V usage is TRBV2 and J usage is TRBJ2-1; no clear D gene. The sequence was obtained from a human donor with Susac syndrome. CDR3 residues: CASSETARREQFF. The CDR3 nucleotides are TGTGCCAGCAGTGAAACGGCGCGCAGGGAGCAGTTCTTC.